Below are 20 T cell receptor beta chains sequenced from a single sample in a study of OX40 agonist ivuxolimab in advanced cancers. The library was built by means of the immunoSEQ multiplex PCR assay. This immuneACCESS table, as held by TCRdb, lists in-frame sequences with V and J called but not all clones. Of the missing ones, under half trace to an unresolved V gene in checked studies; the others have no known cause. The sample contains roughly 58,000 clones, approximately 86% of them found a single time. About 0.76% of the sample rests with the top ten. Sequencing was performed on CD4+ or CD8+ T cells sorted from blood, taken in a trial of the OX40 agonist ivuxolimab. These receptors came from an adult with an advanced solid tumor such as melanoma, head and neck, liver or kidney cancer.

The chain recombines TRBV19 with TRBJ2-5; 7 positions agree with TRBD1. The CDR3 runs to 13 residues. Germline CDR1 and CDR2: LNHDA and SQIVND (reference sequence). The J segment lost 5 bases and the V segment lost 6 bases, leaving 6 bases of the junction unmatched. CDR3 in amino acids: CASSFTGDETQYF. The CDR3, as DNA: TGTGCCAGTAGCTTTACAGGGGACGAGACCCAGTACTTC.

V is TRBV7-3 and J is TRBJ1-1; D gene ambiguous. The CDR3 totals 13 residues. Germline CDR1 is SGHTA and CDR2 is FQGTGA. The V end was cut by 5 bases, the J end by 1 base, with 8 bases between. For the CDR3, the DNA is TGTGCCAGCAGCATTTCAGGGAACACTGAAGCTTTCTTT. This codes for CASSISGNTEAFF.

The genes are TRBV4-1 and TRBJ2-7; TRBD1 or TRBD2 may be the D gene (6 bases each). CDR1 and CDR2 (germline): MGHRA, YSYEKL. The CDR3 sequence is 16 residues long. Trimming stripped 1 base from V and 2 bases from J, with 15 bases between. The CDR3 DNA reads as TGCGCCAGCAGCCAAGGGGGGGCAGGTAACACCTACGAGCAGTACTTC. This codes for CASSQGGAGNTYEQYF.

V usage is TRBV14 and J usage is TRBJ2-5, with no clear D. The CDR3 runs 12 residues. V gave up 4 bases and J gave up 4 bases, with 7 bases separating them. Germline assignment: CDR1 SGHDN and CDR2 FVKESK. The CDR3 reads CASSRPPETQYF. Here the CDR3 DNA reads TGTGCCAGCAGCCGACCCCCAGAGACCCAGTACTTC. The entire variable domain, with the rest obtained from reference TRBV14 and TRBJ2-5, is as follows: EAGVTQFPSHSVIEKGQTVTLRCDPISGHDNLYWYRRVMGKEIKFLLHFVKESKQDESGMPNNRFLAERTGGTYSTLKVQPAELEDSGVYFCASSRPPETQYFGPGTRLLVL.

The V and J genes are TRBV27 and TRBJ2-7; either TRBD1 or TRBD2 may supply D (5 bases each). V was trimmed by 0 bases and J by 3 bases, leaving 15 bases between them. The germline CDR1 and CDR2 sequences are MNHEY and SMNVEV (reference sequence). This CDR3 has 16 amino acids. CDR3 region: CASSLSAGDAYYEQYF. In nucleotides, the CDR3 is TGTGCCAGCAGTTTATCGGCCGGGGACGCTTACTACGAGCAGTACTTC.

This clone has a handful of counts. The V gene is TRBV12-5, the J gene TRBJ2-3, with D unclear. This CDR3 is 14 amino acids long. Per germline, CDR1 LGHNT and CDR2 FRNRAP. V was cut by 7 bases and J by 4 bases, with 15 bases left in between. DNA for the CDR3: TGTGCTAGTGCTCCCCCTTTGTCGGCAGATACGCAGTATTTT. Amino acids: CASAPPLSADTQYF. Looking up the rest from reference TRBV12-5 and TRBJ2-3 gives the full variable domain: DARVTQTPRHKVTEMGQEVTMRCQPILGHNTVFWYRQTMMQGLELLAYFRNRAPLDDSGMPKDRFSAEMPDATLATLKIQPSEPRDSAVYFCASAPPLSADTQYFGPGTRLTVL.

The rearrangement joins TRBV18 to TRBJ1-2; D uncertain. Trimming removed 2 bases at V and 2 bases at J, with 3 bases between. The CDR3 consists of 12 residues. Germline V gene lookup returns CDR1 KGHSH and CDR2 LQKENI. For the CDR3, the DNA is TGTGCCAGCTCACCAACGAACTATGGCTACACCTTC. It specifies CASSPTNYGYTF.

The gene calls are TRBV7-9 and TRBJ2-2; D may be TRBD1 (6 bases). Germline loops: CDR1 SEHNR, CDR2 FQNEAQ (reference sequence). Trimming removed 2 bases at V and 4 bases at J, with 11 bases between. CDR3 length equals 15 residues. For the CDR3, the DNA is TGTGCCAGCAGCTTATGGCAGGGGTTCACCGGGGAGCTGTTTTTT. Its translation: CASSLWQGFTGELFF.

The V and J genes are TRBV5-1 and TRBJ2-5; 7 nucleotides align to TRBD2. The trim removed 3 bases at V and 5 bases at J, leaving 7 bases unmatched. Germline V gives CDR1 SGHRS, CDR2 YFSETQ. The CDR3 covers 14 residues. The CDR3 reads CASSSGLGVETQYF. DNA of the CDR3: TGCGCCAGCAGCTCTGGACTAGGGGTCGAGACCCAGTACTTC.

J is TRBJ2-4 and V is TRBV29-1; unclear D gene. Germline V CDR1 and CDR2: SQVTM, ANQGSEA. CDR3 size: 12 residues. V gave up 7 bases and J gave up 6 bases, with 13 bases separating them. The CDR3 loop is CSGGPSGNIQYF. DNA of the CDR3: TGCAGCGGAGGCCCCAGTGGAAACATTCAGTACTTC.

This clone has just a few counts. V usage is TRBV5-6 and J usage is TRBJ1-2; D remains unclear. V was shortened by 0 bases and J by 5 bases, with 11 bases between the two germline ends. Germline CDR1 and CDR2: SGHDT and YYEEEE. CDR3 size: 14 residues. The CDR3 is CASSLDSLEYGYTF. CDR3 sequence (DNA): TGTGCCAGCAGCTTGGACAGCCTCGAATATGGCTACACCTTC.

V usage is TRBV5-1 and J usage is TRBJ2-7, with TRBD2 identical over 13 bases. The CDR3 has 17 amino acids. Germline V gives CDR1 SGHRS, CDR2 YFSETQ. V trimming: 4 bases; J trimming: 6 bases; junction bases outside the gene matches: 13. In DNA form, the CDR3 reads TGCGCCAGCAGCACCCTAACTAGCGGGAGGGCCTCGGTCGAGCAGTACTTC. This encodes CASSTLTSGRASVEQYF.

This chain connects TRBV9 to TRBJ2-1; TRBD2 matches 10 bases. V lost 4 bases to trimming and J lost 9 bases; unmatched junction nucleotides: 7. The CDR3 is 14 amino acids. Germline loops: CDR1 SGDLS, CDR2 YYNGEE. The CDR3 DNA reads TGTGCCAGCAGCACCACTAGCGGGATTGGTGAGCAGTTCTTC. It encodes CASSTTSGIGEQFF. Looking up the rest from reference TRBV9 and TRBJ2-1 gives the full variable domain: DSGVTQTPKHLITATGQRVTLRCSPRSGDLSVYWYQQSLDQGLQFLIQYYNGEERAKGNILERFSAQQFPDLHSELNLSSLELGDSALYFCASSTTSGIGEQFFGPGTRLTVL.

V gene TRBV29-1 combines with J gene TRBJ2-2; no clear D gene. The V end lost 4 bases, the J end lost 3 bases, and 3 bases lay between the germline ends. CDR3 length: 11 residues. Germline CDR1 SQVTM, CDR2 ANQGSEA. The CDR3 sequence: CSVGDTGELFF. DNA for the CDR3: TGCAGCGTTGGTGACACCGGGGAGCTGTTTTTT.

This chain connects TRBV15 to TRBJ2-5; TRBD2 is a possible D gene (5 bases). The CDR3 extends over 16 amino acids. Per germline, CDR1 LNHNV and CDR2 YYDKDF (reference sequence). V lost 0 bases, J lost 5 bases, and 16 bases lay in between. CDR3 nucleotides: TGTGCCACCAGCAGAGAGACGGCGGCGGGTCGGGAGACCCAGTACTTC. Protein sequence: CATSRETAAGRETQYF.

The V call is TRBV2, the J call TRBJ1-2, with unresolved D. The CDR3 is 12 amino acids. V was shortened by 4 bases and J by 5 bases, with 8 bases between the two germline ends. In germline, CDR1 is SNHLY, CDR2 FYNNEI. In nucleotides, the CDR3 is TGTGCCAGCAGTGCGGCGGTTTATGGCTACACCTTC. Protein sequence: CASSAAVYGYTF.

Note on this clone: The germline gene is not matched at one end of the junction; a read error may be the cause. This chain uses TRBV29-1 with TRBJ2-3; D remains unclear. Looked up from germline, CDR1 is SQVTM and CDR2 is ANQGSEA. There are 11 residues in the CDR3. The CDR3 nucleotides read TGCAGCGTCGAAGGGACAGATACGCAGTATTTT. It translates to CSVEGTDTQYF.

The J gene is TRBJ1-4, the V gene TRBV29-1; unclear D gene. The CDR3 extends over 13 amino acids. Germline lookup yields CDR1 SQVTM and CDR2 ANQGSEA. V was clipped by 7 bases and J by 8 bases, with 17 bases between them. Here the CDR3 reads CSAGLADGEKLFF. For the CDR3, the DNA is TGCAGCGCCGGGTTAGCTGACGGGGAAAAACTGTTTTTT.

This chain connects TRBV7-3 to TRBJ2-1, with D perhaps matching TRBD1 (5 bases). Germline assignment: CDR1 SGHTA and CDR2 FQGTGA. The V and J ends lost 4 bases and 7 bases respectively, with 11 bases between them. The CDR3 has 13 residues. The CDR3 bases are TGTGCCAGCAGCTCGCAGGGTCGGAATGAGCAGTTCTTC. Translation: CASSSQGRNEQFF.

This clone was detected a few times. The CDR3 DNA reads as TGTGCCAGTAGTACTGACAGGAATCAGCCCCAGCATTTT. Translating gives CASSTDRNQPQHF. This rearrangement joins TRBV19 to TRBJ1-5, with D perhaps TRBD1 (6 bases). Trimming took off 4 bases at V and 4 bases at J, with 8 bases between the two ends. Germline V gene lookup returns CDR1 LNHDA and CDR2 SQIVND (reference sequence). CDR3 length: 13 amino acids.